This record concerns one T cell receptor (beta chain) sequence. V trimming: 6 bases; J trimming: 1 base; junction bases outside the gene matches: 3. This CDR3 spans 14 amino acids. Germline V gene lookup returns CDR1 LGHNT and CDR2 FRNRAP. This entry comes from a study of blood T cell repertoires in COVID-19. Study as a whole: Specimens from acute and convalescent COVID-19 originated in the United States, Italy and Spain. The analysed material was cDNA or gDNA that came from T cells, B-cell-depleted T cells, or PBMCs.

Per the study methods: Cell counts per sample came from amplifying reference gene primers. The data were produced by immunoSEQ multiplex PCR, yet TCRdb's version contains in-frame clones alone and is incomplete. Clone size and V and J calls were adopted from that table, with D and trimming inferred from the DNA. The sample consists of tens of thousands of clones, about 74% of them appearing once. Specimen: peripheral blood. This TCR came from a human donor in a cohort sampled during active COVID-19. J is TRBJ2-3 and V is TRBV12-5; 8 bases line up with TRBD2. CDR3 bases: TGTGCTAGTGGCATCGGGGGGGGCACAGATACGCAGTATTTT. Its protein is CASGIGGGTDTQYF. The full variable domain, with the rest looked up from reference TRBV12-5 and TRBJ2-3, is DARVTQTPRHKVTEMGQEVTMRCQPILGHNTVFWYRQTMMQGLELLAYFRNRAPLDDSGMPKDRFSAEMPDATLATLKIQPSEPRDSAVYFCASGIGGGTDTQYFGPGTRLTVL.